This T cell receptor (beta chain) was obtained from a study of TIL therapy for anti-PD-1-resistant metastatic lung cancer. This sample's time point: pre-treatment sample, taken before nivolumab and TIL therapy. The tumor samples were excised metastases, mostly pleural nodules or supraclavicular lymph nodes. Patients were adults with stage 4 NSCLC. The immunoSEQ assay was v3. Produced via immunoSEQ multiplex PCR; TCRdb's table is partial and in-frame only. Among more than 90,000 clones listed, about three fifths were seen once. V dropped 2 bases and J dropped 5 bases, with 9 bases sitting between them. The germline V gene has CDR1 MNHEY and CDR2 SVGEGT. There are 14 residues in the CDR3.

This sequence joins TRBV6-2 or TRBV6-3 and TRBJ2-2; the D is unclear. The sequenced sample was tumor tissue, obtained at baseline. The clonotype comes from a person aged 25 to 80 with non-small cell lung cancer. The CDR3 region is CASSYGVKTGELFF. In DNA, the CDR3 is TGTGCCAGCAGTTACGGGGTGAAGACCGGGGAGCTGTTTTTT.